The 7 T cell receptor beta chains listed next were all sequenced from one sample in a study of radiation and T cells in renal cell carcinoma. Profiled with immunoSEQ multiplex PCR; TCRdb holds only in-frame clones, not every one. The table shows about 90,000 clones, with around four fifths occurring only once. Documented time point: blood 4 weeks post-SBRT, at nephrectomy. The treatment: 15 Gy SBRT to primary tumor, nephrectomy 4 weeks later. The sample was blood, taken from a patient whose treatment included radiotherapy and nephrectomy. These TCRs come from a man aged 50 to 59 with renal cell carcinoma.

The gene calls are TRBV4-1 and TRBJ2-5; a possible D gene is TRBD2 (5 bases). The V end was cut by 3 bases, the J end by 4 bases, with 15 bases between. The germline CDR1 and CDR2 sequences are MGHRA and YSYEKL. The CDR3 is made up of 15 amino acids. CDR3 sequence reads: CASSHPPAGIETQYF. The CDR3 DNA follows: TGCGCCAGCAGCCACCCCCCGGCGGGCATAGAGACCCAGTACTTC.

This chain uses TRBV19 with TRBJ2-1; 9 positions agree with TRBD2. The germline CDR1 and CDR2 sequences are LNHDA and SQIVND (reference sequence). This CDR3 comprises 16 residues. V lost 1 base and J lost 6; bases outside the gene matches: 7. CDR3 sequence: CASSIVGWRGGNEQFF. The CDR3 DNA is TGTGCCAGTAGTATAGTAGGCTGGCGGGGGGGCAATGAGCAGTTCTTC.

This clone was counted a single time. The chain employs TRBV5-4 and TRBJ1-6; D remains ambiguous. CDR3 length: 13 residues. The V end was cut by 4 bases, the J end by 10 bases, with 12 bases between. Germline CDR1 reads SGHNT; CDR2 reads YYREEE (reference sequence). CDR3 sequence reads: CASSQMGNSPLHF. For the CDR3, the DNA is TGTGCCAGCAGCCAGATGGGGAACTCACCCCTCCACTTT.

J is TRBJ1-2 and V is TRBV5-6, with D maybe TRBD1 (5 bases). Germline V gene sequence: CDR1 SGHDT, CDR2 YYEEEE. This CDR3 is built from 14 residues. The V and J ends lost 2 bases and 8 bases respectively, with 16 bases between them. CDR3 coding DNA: TGTGCCAGCAGCTTAAAACAAGTCTGGGGCGGCTACACCTTC. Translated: CASSLKQVWGGYTF.

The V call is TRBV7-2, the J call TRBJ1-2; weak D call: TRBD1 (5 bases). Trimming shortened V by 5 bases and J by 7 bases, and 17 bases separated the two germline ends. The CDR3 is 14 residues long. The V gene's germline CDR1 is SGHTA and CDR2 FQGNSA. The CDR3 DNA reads TGTGCCAGCAGCCACGCCTGGGACCCCTCTGGCTACACCTTC. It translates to CASSHAWDPSGYTF.

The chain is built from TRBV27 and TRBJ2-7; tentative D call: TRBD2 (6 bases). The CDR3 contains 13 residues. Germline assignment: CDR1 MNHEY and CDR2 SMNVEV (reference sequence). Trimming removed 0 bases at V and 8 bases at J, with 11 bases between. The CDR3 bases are TGTGCCAGCAGTTTATCTCGGGGGTCGCAGCAGTACTTC. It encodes CASSLSRGSQQYF.

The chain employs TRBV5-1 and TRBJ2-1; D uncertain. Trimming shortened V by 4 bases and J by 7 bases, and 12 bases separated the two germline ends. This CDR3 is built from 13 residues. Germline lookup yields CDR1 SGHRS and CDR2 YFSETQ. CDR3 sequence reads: CASSLTFENEQFF. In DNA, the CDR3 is TGCGCCAGCAGCCTCACCTTCGAGAATGAGCAGTTCTTC.